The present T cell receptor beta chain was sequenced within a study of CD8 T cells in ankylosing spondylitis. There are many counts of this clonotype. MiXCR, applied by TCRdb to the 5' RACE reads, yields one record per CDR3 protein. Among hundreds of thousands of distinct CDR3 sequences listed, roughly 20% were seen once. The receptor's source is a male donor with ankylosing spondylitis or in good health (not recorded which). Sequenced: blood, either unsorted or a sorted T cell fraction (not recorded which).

The CDR3 region has the DNA TGCAGCGTTGGTCGGGCAGGGACCGGGGAGCTGTTTTTT. Protein product: CSVGRAGTGELFF. The V and J genes are TRBV29-1 and TRBJ2-2; D is possibly TRBD1 (5 bases). The CDR3 sequence is 13 residues long. Germline CDR1 is SQVTM and CDR2 is ANQGSEA. Between the trimmed V and J ends, which lost 4 bases and 5 bases, there was a span of 11 bases.